This T cell receptor (beta chain) was recorded in a study of CD8+CD57+ T cells in acquired aplastic anemia. Whole-study results and caveats: Levels of CD8+ Simpson's diversity were not significantly distinct in patients versus controls.

Trimming cost V 6 bases and J 1 base, with 12 bases left between them. The CDR3 has 14 residues. From germline, CDR1 is MNHNS and CDR2 SASEGT. TCR beta VDJ and CDR3 profiling used genomic DNA as template. TCRdb re-derived calls from the reads in MiXCR, one entry per CDR3 protein. The data show under 150,000 distinct CDR3 sequences, with around two fifths seen just once and 8% to 9.5% held by the top ten. The sample holds many counts of this clonotype. What it binds is not known. The clonotype was recovered from a human donor in good health, serving as a control. Sequencing used sorted CD4+, CD8+, or CD8+CD57+ T cells (not recorded which) from PBMCs. This rearrangement joins TRBV6-1 to TRBJ1-1; perhaps TRBD1 as D (6 bases). DNA of the CDR3: TGTGCCAGCAGGGACAGCAACCGGAACACTGAAGCTTTCTTT. Amino acid sequence: CASRDSNRNTEAFF.